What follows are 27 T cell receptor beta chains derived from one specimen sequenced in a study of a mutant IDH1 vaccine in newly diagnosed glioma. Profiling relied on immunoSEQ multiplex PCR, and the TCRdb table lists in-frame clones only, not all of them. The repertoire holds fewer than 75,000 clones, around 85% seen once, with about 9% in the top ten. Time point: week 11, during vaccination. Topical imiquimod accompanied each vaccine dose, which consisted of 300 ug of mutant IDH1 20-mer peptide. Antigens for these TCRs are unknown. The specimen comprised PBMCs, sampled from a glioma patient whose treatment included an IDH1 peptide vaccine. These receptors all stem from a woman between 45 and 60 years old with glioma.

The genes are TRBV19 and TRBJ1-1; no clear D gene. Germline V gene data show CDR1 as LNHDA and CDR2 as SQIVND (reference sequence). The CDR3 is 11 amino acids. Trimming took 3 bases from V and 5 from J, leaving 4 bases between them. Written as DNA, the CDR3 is TGTGCCAGTAGTATGGGGACTGAAGCTTTCTTT. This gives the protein CASSMGTEAFF.

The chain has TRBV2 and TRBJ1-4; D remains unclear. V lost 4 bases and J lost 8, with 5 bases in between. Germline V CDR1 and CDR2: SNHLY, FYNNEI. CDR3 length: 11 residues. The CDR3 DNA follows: TGTGCCAGCAGTGTTGGGGAAAAACTGTTTTTT. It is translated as CASSVGEKLFF.

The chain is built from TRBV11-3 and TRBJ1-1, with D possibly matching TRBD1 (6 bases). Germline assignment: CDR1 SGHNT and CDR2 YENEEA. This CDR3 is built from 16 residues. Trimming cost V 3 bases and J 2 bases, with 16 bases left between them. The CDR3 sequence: CASSFLPGQINTEAFF. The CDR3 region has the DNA TGTGCCAGCAGCTTCCTGCCGGGACAAATAAACACTGAAGCTTTCTTT. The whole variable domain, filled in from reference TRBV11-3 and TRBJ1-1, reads EAGVVQSPRYKIIEKKQPVAFWCNPISGHNTLYWYLQNLGQGPELLIRYENEEAVDDSQLPKDRFSAERLKGVDSTLKIQPAELGDSAVYLCASSFLPGQINTEAFFGQGTRLTVV.

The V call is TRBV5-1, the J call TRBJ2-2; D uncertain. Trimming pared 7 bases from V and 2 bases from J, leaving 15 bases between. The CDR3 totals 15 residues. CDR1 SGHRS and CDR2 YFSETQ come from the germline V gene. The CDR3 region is CASGFPTLNTGELFF. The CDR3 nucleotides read TGCGCCAGCGGGTTTCCAACCCTAAACACCGGGGAGCTGTTTTTT.

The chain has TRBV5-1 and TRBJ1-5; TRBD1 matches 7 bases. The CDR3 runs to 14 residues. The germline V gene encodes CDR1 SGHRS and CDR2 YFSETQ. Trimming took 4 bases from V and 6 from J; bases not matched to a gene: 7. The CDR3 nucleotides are TGCGCCAGCAGCCCTGGGGCAGGGGGTCAGCCCCAGCATTTT. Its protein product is CASSPGAGGQPQHF.

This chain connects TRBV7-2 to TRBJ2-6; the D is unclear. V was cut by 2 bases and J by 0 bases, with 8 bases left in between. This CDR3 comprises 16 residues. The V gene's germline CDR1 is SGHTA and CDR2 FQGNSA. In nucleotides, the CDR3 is TGTGCCAGCAGCTTAATGGTGATCTCTGGGGCCAACGTCCTGACTTTC. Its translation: CASSLMVISGANVLTF.

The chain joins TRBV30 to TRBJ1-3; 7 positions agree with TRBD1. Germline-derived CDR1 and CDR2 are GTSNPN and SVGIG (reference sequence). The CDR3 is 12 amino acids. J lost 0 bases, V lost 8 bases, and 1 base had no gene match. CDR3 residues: CAGTVSGNTIYF. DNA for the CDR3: TGTGCCGGGACAGTCTCTGGAAACACCATATATTTT. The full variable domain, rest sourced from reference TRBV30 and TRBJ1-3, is SQTIHQWPATLVQPVGSPLSLECTVEGTSNPNLYWYRQAAGRGLQLLFYSVGIGQISSEVPQNLSASRPQDRQFILSSKKLLLSDSGFYLCAGTVSGNTIYFGEGSWLTVV.

The chain's CDR3 is CASSGGDRSNQPQHF. CDR3 in DNA: TGTGCCAGCAGTGGGGGGGATAGGAGCAATCAGCCCCAGCATTTT. The chain uses TRBV6-1 and TRBJ1-5, with D possibly being TRBD1 (5 bases). The germline gives CDR1 MNHNS, CDR2 SASEGT. The V end was cut by 4 bases, the J end by 1 base, with 11 bases between. The length of the CDR3 is 15 residues.

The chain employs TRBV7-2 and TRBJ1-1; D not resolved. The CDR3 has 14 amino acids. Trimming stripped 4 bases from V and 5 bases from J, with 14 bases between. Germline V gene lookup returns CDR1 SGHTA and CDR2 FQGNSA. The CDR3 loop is CASSSGETRTEAFF. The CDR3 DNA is TGTGCCAGCAGCTCGGGTGAGACAAGGACTGAAGCTTTCTTT.

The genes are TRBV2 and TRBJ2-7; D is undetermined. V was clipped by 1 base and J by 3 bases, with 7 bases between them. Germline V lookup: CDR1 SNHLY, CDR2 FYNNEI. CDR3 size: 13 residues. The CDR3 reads CASSEGVFYEQYF. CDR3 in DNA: TGTGCCAGCAGTGAAGGGGTCTTCTACGAGCAGTACTTC.

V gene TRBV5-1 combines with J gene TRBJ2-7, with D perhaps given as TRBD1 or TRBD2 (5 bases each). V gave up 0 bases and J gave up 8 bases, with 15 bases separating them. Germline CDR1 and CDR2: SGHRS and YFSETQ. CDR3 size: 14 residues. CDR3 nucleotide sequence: TGCGCCAGCAGCTTGGGGGTAAGCTGGGACCAGCAGTACTTC. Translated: CASSLGVSWDQQYF.

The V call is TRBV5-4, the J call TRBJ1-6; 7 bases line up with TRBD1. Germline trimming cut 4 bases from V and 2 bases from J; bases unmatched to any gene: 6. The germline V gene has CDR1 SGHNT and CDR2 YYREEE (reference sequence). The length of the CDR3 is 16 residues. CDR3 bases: TGTGCCAGCAGCCGGGACAGTTCTACCTATAATTCACCCCTCCACTTT. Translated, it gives CASSRDSSTYNSPLHF.

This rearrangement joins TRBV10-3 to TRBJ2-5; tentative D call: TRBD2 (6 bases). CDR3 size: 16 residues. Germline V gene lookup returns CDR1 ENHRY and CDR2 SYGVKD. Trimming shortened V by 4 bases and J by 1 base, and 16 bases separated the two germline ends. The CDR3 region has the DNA TGTGCCATCAGTGTGTCCAGACCGGGAGCCCAAGAGACCCAGTACTTC. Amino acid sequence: CAISVSRPGAQETQYF.

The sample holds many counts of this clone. In DNA form, the CDR3 reads TGTGCCAGCAATATAGAGGGACAGGGGTCTGGGGCCAACGTCCTGACTTTC. It encodes CASNIEGQGSGANVLTF. V gene TRBV7-3 combines with J gene TRBJ2-6, with 10 bases aligning to TRBD1. With V trimmed by 7 bases and J by 1 base, 7 bases remained unmatched. This CDR3 is 17 amino acids long. Germline values: CDR1 SGHTA, CDR2 FQGTGA.

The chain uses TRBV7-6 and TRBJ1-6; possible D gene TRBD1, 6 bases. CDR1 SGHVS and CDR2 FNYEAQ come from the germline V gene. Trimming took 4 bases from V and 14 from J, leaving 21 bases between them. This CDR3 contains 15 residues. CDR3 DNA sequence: TGTGCCAGCAGCTCCCCTTCTGACAGGTCAGAGACCCTCCACTTT. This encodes CASSSPSDRSETLHF. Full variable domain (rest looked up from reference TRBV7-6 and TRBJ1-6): GAGVSQSPRYKVTKRGQDVALRCDPISGHVSLYWYRQALGQGPEFLTYFNYEAQQDKSGLPNDRFSAERPEGSISTLTIQRTEQRDSAMYRCASSSPSDRSETLHFGNGTRLTVT.

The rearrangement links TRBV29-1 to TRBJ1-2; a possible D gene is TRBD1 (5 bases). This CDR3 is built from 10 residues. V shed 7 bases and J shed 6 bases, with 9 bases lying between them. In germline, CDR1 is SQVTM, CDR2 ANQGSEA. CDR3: CSGMGDGYTF. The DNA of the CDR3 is TGCAGCGGAATGGGGGATGGCTACACCTTC.

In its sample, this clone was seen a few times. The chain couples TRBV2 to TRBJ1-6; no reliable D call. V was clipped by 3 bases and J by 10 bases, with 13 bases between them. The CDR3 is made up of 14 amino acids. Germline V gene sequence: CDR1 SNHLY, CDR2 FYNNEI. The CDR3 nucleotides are TGTGCCAGCAGTGACAGCCATAGAAACTCACCCCTCCACTTT. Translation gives CASSDSHRNSPLHF.

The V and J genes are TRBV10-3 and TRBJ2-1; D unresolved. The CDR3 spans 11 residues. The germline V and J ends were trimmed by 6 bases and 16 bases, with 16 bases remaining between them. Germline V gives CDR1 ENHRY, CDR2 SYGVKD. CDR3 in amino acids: CAISDLIWLFF. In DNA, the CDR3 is TGTGCCATCAGCGACCTTATCTGGTTATTCTTC.

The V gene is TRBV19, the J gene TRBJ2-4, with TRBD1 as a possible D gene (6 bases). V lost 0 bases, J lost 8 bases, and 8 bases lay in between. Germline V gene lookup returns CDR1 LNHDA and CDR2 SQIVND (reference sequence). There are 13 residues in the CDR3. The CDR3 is CASSIDEGDIQYF. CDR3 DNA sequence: TGTGCCAGTAGTATAGACGAGGGGGACATTCAGTACTTC. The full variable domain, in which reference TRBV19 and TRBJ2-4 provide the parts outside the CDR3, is DGGITQSPKYLFRKEGQNVTLSCEQNLNHDAMYWYRQDPGQGLRLIYYSQIVNDFQKGDIAEGYSVSREKKESFPLTVTSAQKNPTAFYLCASSIDEGDIQYFGAGTRLSVL.

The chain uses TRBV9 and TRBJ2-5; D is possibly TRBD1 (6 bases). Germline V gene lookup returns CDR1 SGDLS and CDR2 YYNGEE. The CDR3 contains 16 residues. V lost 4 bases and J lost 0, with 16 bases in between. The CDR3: CASSHYTDSYQETQYF. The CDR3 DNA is TGTGCCAGCAGCCACTATACGGACAGCTACCAAGAGACCCAGTACTTC.

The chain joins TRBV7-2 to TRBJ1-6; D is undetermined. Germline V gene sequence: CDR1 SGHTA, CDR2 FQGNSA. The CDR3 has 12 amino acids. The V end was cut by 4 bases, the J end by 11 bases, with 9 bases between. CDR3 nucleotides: TGTGCCAGCAGCTCCCCCCTCCCACCCCTCCACTTT. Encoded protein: CASSSPLPPLHF.

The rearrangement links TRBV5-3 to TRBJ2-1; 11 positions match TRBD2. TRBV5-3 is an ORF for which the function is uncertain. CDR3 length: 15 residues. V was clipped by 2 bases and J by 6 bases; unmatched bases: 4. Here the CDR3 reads CARSFGTSGSNEQFF. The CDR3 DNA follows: TGTGCCAGAAGCTTCGGGACTAGCGGTTCCAATGAGCAGTTCTTC.

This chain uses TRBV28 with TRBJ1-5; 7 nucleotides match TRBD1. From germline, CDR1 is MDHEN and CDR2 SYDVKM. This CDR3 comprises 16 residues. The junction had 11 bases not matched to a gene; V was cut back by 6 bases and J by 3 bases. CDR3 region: CASRNRGGGTNQPQHF. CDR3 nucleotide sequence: TGTGCCAGCAGGAACAGGGGTGGCGGAACCAATCAGCCCCAGCATTTT.

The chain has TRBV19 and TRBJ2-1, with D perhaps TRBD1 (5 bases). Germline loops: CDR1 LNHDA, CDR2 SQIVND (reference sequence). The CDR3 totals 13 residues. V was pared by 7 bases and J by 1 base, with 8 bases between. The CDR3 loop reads CASTAGSYNEQFF. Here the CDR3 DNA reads TGTGCCAGTACCGCAGGGTCCTACAATGAGCAGTTCTTC.

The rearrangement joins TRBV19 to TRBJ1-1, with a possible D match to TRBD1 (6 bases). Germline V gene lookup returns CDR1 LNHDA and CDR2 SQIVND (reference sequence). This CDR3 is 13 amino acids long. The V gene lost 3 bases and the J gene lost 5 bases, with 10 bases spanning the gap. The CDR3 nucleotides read TGTGCCAGTAGTATTCGGACAGAAACTGAAGCTTTCTTT. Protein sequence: CASSIRTETEAFF.

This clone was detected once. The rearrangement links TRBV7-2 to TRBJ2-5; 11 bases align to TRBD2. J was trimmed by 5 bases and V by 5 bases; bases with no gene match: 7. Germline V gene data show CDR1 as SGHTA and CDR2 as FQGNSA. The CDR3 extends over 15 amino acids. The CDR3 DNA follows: TGTGCCAGCAGCCGTAGCGGGGGGGCGGGGGAGACCCAGTACTTC. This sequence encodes CASSRSGGAGETQYF.

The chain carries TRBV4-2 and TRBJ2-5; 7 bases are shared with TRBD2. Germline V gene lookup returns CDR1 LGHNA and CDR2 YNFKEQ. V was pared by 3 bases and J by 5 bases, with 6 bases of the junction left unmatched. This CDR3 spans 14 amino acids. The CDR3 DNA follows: TGTGCCAGCAGCCAGGGGGGGTCGGGGGAGACCCAGTACTTC. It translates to CASSQGGSGETQYF.